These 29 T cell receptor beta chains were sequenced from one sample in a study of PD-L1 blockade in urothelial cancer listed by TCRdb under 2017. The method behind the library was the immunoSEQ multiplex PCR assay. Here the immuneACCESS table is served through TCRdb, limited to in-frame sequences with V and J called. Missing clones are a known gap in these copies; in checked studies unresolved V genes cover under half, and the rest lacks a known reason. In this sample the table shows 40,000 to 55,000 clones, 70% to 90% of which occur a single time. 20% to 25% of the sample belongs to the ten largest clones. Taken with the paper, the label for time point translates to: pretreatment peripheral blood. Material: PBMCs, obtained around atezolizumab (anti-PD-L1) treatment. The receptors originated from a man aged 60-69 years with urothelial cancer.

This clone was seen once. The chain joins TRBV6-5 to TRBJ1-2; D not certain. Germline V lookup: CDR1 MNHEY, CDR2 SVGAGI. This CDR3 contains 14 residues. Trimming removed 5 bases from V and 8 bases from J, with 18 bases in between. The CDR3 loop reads CASSPFSRSEGYTF. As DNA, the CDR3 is TGTGCCAGCAGTCCCTTTTCCCGGAGTGAGGGCTACACCTTC.

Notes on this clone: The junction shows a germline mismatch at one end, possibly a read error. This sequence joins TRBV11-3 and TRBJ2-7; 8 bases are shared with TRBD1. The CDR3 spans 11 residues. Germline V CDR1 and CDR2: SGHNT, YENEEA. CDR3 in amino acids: CASSLESTGGF. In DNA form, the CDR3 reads TGCGCCAGCAGCTTAGAATCAACAGGGGGCTTC.

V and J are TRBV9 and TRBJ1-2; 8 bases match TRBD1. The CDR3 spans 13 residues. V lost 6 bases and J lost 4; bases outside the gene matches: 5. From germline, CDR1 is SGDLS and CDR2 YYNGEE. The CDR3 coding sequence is TGTGCCAGCACAGGGGGCGGCGGCTATGGCTACACCTTC. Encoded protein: CASTGGGGYGYTF. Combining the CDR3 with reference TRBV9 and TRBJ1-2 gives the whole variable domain DSGVTQTPKHLITATGQRVTLRCSPRSGDLSVYWYQQSLDQGLQFLIQYYNGEERAKGNILERFSAQQFPDLHSELNLSSLELGDSALYFCASTGGGGYGYTFGSGTRLTVV.

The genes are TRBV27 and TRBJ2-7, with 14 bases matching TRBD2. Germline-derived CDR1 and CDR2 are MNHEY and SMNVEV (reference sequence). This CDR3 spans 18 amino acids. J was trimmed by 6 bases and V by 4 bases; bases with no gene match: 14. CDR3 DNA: TGTGCCAGCAGTTGGACTAGCGGGAGGAGGAGCCCGGTTAGCGAGCAGTACTTC. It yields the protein CASSWTSGRRSPVSEQYF.

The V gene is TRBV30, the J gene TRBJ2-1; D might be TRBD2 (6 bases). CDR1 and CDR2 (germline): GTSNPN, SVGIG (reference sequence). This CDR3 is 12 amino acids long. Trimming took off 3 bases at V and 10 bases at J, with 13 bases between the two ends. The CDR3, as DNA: TGTGCCTGGAGAAATAGCGCGGGGGAGCAGTTCTTC. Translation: CAWRNSAGEQFF.

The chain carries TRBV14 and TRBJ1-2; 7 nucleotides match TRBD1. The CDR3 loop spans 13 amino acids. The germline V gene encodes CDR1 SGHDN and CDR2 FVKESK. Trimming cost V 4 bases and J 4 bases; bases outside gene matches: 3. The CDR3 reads CASSPGGLYGYTF. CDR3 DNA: TGTGCCAGCAGCCCAGGGGGGCTCTATGGCTACACCTTC.

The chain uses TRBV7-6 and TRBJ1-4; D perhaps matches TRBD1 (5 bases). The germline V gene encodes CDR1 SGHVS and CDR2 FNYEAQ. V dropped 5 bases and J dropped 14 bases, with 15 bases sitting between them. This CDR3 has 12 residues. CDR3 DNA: TGTGCCAGCAGCCTAACCGGACACCAGCTGTTTTTT. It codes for CASSLTGHQLFF.

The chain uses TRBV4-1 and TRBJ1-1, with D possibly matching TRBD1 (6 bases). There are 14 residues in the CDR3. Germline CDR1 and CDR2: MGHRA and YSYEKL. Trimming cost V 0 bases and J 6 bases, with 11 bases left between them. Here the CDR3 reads CASSQDIGGPEAFF. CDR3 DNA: TGCGCCAGCAGCCAAGATATTGGGGGCCCTGAAGCTTTCTTT.

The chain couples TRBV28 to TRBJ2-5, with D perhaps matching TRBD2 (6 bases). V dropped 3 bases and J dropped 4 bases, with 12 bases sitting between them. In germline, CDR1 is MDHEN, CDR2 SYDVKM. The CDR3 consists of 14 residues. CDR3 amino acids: CASSLQGGRETQYF. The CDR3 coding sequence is TGTGCCAGCAGTTTGCAGGGAGGACGAGAGACCCAGTACTTC.

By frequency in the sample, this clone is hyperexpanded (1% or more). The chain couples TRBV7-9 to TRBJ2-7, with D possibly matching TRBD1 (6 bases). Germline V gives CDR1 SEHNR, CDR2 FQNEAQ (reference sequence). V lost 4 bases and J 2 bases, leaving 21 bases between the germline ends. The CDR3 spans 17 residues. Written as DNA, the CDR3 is TGTGCCAGCAGCTCTGGGGATGGCAGGGGAATCGCCTACGAGCAGTACTTC. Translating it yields CASSSGDGRGIAYEQYF.

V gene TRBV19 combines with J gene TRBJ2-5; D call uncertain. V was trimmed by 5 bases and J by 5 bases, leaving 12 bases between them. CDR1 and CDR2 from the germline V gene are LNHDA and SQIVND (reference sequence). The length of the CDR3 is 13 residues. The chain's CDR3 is CASSLSNGETQYF. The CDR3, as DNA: TGTGCCAGTAGTCTCAGTAACGGGGAGACCCAGTACTTC.

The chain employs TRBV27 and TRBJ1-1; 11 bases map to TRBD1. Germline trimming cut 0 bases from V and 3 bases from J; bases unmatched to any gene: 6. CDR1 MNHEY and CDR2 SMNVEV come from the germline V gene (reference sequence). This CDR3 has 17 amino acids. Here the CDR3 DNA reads TGTGCCAGCAGTTTATCTGGACAGGGGGCTCGTGACACTGAAGCTTTCTTT. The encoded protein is CASSLSGQGARDTEAFF.

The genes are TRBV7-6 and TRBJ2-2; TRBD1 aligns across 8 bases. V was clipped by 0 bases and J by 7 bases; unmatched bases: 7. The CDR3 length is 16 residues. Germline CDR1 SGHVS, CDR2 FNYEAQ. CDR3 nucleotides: TGTGCCAGCAGCTTAGCCGCGGCAGGGGGCATCGGGGAGCTGTTTTTT. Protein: CASSLAAAGGIGELFF.

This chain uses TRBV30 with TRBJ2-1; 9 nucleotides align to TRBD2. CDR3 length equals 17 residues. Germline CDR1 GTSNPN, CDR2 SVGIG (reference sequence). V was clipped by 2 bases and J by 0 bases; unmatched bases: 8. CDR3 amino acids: CAWSTPTSGTSYNEQFF. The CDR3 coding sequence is TGTGCCTGGAGTACCCCGACTAGCGGCACCTCCTACAATGAGCAGTTCTTC.

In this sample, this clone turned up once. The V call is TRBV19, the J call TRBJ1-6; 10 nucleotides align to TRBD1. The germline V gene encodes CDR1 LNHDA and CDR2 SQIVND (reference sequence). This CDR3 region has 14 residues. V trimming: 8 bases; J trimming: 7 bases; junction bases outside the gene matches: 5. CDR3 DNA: TGTGCCAGTGGCAGGACAGGGGGGAATTCACCCCTCCACTTT. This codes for CASGRTGGNSPLHF.

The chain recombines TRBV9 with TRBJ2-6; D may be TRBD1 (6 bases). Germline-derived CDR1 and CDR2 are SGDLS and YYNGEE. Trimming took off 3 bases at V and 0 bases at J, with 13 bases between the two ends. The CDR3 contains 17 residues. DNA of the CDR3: TGTGCCAGCAGCGCACAGGGCCGGGTCTCTGGGGCCAACGTCCTGACTTTC. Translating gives CASSAQGRVSGANVLTF.

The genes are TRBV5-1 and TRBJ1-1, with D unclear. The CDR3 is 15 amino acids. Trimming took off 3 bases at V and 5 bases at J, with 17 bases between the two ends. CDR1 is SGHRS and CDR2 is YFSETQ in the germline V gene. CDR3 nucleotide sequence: TGCGCCAGCAGCTGGGTTACCGGTGCGGGTACTGAAGCTTTCTTT. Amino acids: CASSWVTGAGTEAFF.

CDR3 sequence: CATSRDYGTGRETQYF. CDR3 coding DNA: TGTGCCACCAGCAGAGATTATGGGACAGGCCGAGAGACCCAGTACTTC. The J gene is TRBJ2-5, the V gene TRBV15; 8 bases are a match to TRBD1. J lost 4 bases, V lost 0 bases, and 7 bases had no gene match. Germline V CDR1 and CDR2: LNHNV, YYDKDF (reference sequence). This CDR3 has 16 residues.

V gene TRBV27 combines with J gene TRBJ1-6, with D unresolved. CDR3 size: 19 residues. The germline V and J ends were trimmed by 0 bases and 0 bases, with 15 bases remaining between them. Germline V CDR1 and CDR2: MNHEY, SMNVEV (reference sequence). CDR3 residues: CASSLSRPAPNSYNSPLHF. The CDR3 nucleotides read TGTGCCAGCAGTTTATCGCGCCCCGCACCCAACTCCTATAATTCACCCCTCCACTTT.

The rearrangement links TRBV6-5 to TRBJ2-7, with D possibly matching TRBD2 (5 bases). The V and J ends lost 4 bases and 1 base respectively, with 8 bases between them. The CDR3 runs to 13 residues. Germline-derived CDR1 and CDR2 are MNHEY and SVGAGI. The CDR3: CASSLRGSYEQYF. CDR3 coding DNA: TGTGCCAGCAGTTTACGCGGGTCCTACGAGCAGTACTTC.

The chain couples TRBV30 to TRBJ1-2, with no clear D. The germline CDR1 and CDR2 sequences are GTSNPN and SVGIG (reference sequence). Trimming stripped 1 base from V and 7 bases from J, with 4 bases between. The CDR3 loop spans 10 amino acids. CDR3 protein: CAWSGSGYTF. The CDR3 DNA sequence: TGTGCCTGGAGTGGGAGTGGCTACACCTTC.

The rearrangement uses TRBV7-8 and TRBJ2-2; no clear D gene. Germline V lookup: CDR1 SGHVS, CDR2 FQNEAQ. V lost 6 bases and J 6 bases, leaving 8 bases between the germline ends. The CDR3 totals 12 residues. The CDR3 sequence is CASRPVAGELFF. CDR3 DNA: TGTGCCAGCAGACCAGTGGCCGGGGAGCTGTTTTTT.

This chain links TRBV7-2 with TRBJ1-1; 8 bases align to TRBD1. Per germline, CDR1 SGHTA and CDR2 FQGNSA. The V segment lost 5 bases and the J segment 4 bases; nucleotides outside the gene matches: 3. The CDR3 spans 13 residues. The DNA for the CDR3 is TGTGCCAGCAGCCGAACAGGGGGCACTGAAGCTTTCTTT. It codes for CASSRTGGTEAFF.

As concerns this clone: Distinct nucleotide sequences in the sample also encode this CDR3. Here the CDR3 DNA reads TGTGCCAGCAGCCAAAGCGGTCAGGGGAATCAGCCCCAGCATTTT. Residues: CASSQSGQGNQPQHF. The chain links TRBV4-2 to TRBJ1-5; D may be TRBD1 (6 bases). The germline V gene has CDR1 LGHNA and CDR2 YNFKEQ. This CDR3 spans 15 amino acids. V dropped 2 bases and J dropped 4 bases, with 12 bases sitting between them.

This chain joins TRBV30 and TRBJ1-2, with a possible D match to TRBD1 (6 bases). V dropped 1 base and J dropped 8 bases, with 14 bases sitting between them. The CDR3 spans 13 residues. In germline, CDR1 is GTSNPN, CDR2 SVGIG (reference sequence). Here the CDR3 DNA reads TGTGCCTGGAGTGGGGGGGGCGCGAGGGGCTACACCTTC. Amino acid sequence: CAWSGGGARGYTF.

CDR3 coding DNA: TGCGCCAGCAGCTCCCGCAGCGGGAGGGCCGGCGAGCAGTACTTC. Amino acids: CASSSRSGRAGEQYF. The rearrangement joins TRBV5-1 to TRBJ2-7, with 10 bases lining up with TRBD2. Unmatched junction bases numbered 9, after V lost 3 bases and J lost 6 bases. The CDR3 has 15 amino acids. In germline, CDR1 is SGHRS, CDR2 YFSETQ.

The CDR3 DNA is TGTGCCAGCACTGAGCGGGGGGATACCACAGATACGCAGTATTTT. This encodes CASTERGDTTDTQYF. This sequence joins TRBV6-1 and TRBJ2-3, with 9 positions matching TRBD2. Trimming removed 7 bases from V and 2 bases from J; junction bases left unmatched: 7. Germline assignment: CDR1 MNHNS and CDR2 SASEGT. This CDR3 contains 15 residues.

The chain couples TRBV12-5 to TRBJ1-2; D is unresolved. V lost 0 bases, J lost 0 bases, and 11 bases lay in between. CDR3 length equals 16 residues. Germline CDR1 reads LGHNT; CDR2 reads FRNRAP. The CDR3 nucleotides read TGTGCTAGTGGTTTGGTACTGCCCCGGTCTAACTATGGCTACACCTTC. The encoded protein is CASGLVLPRSNYGYTF.

CDR3 loop: CASSPRDFPDEQYF. The CDR3 nucleotides are TGTGCCAGCAGCCCCCGGGACTTCCCCGACGAGCAGTACTTC. The genes are TRBV5-5 and TRBJ2-7, with D perhaps matching TRBD2 (6 bases). CDR1 SGHKS and CDR2 YYEKEE come from the germline V gene (reference sequence). Trimming took 4 bases from V and 5 from J, leaving 16 bases between them. The CDR3 loop spans 14 amino acids.